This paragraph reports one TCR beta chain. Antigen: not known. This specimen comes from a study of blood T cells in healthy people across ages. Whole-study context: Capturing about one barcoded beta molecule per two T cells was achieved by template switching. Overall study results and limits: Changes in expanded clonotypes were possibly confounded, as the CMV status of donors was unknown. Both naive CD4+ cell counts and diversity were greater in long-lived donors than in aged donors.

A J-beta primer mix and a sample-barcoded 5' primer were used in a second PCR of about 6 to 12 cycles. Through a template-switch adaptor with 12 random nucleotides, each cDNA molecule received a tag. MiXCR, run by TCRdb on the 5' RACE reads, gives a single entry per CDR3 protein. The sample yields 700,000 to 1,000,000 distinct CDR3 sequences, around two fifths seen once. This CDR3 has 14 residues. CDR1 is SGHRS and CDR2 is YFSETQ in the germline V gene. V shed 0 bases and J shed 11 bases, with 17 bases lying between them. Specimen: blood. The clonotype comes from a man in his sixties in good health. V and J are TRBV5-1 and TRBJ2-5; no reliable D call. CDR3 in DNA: TGCGCCAGCAGCTTGGGTAGCCTTTACAATGAGCAGTACTTC. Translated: CASSLGSLYNEQYF.